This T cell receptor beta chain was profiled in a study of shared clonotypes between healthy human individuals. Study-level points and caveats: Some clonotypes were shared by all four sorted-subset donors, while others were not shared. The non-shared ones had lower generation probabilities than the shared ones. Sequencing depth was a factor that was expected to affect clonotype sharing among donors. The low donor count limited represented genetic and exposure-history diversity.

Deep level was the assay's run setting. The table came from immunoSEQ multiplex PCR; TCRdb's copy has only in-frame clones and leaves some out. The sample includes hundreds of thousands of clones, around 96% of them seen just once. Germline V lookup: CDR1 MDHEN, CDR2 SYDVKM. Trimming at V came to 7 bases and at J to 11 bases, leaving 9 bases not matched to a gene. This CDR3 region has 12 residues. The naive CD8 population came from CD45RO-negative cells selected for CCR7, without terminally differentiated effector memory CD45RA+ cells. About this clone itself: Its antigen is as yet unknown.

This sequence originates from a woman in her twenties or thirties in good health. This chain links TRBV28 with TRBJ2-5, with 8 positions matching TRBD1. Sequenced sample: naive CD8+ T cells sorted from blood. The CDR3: CASNPGGGEQYF. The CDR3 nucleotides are TGTGCCAGCAACCCAGGGGGCGGTGAGCAGTACTTC.